The 24 T cell receptor beta chains below all came from one sample that was sequenced in a study of beta chain features in type 1 diabetes (dated by TCRdb to 2017 to 2018). The library was prepared using the immunoSEQ multiplex PCR assay. The entire amount of isolated RNA was reverse transcribed using the High Capacity cDNA Reverse Transcription Kit, so the sequenced TCRB transcripts were expressed ones. TCRdb's version of the immuneACCESS table is confined to in-frame rearrangements and falls short of the full clone set. An unresolved V gene accounts for under half of the shortfall where checked; the remainder is of unknown origin. The sample table shows hundreds of thousands of clones, and 15% to 20% are seen once. The ten largest clones add up to 0.023% of the sample. Sequencing used naive CD4+ T cells from blood. This specimen's cell subset or site label, per the study, means: true naive CD4+ T cells. The source of these receptors is a woman younger than 30 in good health.

In this sample, this clone turned up a few times. This sequence joins TRBV2 and TRBJ2-5; either TRBD1 or TRBD2 may supply D (6 bases each). CDR3 length: 13 residues. Germline CDR1 reads SNHLY; CDR2 reads FYNNEI. Trimming pared 7 bases from V and 0 bases from J, leaving 9 bases between. The CDR3: CASMRGDQETQYF. The DNA for the CDR3 is TGTGCCAGCATGAGGGGGGACCAAGAGACCCAGTACTTC.

This clone occurred a few times. The chain combines TRBV6-5 with TRBJ2-2, with 8 bases lining up with TRBD1. After removal of 4 bases from V and 6 bases from J, the junction contained 7 bases not matched to a gene. Germline CDR1 and CDR2: MNHEY and SVGAGI. This CDR3 is built from 15 residues. CDR3 amino acids: CASSSQGALAGELFF. CDR3 DNA sequence: TGTGCCAGCAGTTCTCAGGGGGCTTTGGCCGGGGAGCTGTTTTTT.

This clone was observed once. The rearrangement uses TRBV7-8 and TRBJ1-2; D is undetermined. Germline CDR1 is SGHVS and CDR2 is FQNEAQ. Trimming shortened V by 5 bases and J by 3 bases, and 13 bases separated the two germline ends. The CDR3 is 14 amino acids. The CDR3 bases are TGTGCCAGCAGCAAAACCGGCAGAGACTATGGCTACACCTTC. Encoded protein: CASSKTGRDYGYTF.

The DNA for the CDR3 is TGTGCCAGCAGCCAAGGGATGGATGCAGGGGCCACGGGGGAGCAGTACTTC. Its protein is CASSQGMDAGATGEQYF. This chain connects TRBV4-2 to TRBJ2-7, with D perhaps TRBD1 (6 bases). The V gene's germline CDR1 is LGHNA and CDR2 YNFKEQ. The V and J ends lost 1 base and 7 bases respectively, with 23 bases between them. This CDR3 has 17 residues.

The J gene is TRBJ2-5, the V gene TRBV28, with 7 nucleotides matching TRBD2. The CDR3 spans 14 residues. J was trimmed by 1 base and V by 5 bases; bases with no gene match: 4. Germline V gives CDR1 MDHEN, CDR2 SYDVKM. The CDR3 loop reads CASSPGGGQETQYF. The CDR3 DNA is TGTGCCAGCAGTCCCGGCGGGGGCCAAGAGACCCAGTACTTC. Full variable domain (rest looked up from reference TRBV28 and TRBJ2-5): DVKVTQSSRYLVKRTGEKVFLECVQDMDHENMFWYRQDPGLGLRLIYFSYDVKMKEKGDIPEGYSVSREKKERFSLILESASTNQTSMYLCASSPGGGQETQYFGPGTRLLVL.

The chain employs TRBV5-5 and TRBJ1-5; D is unresolved. V lost 0 bases and J lost 6, with 4 bases in between. From germline, CDR1 is SGHKS and CDR2 YYEKEE (reference sequence). This CDR3 contains 12 residues. As DNA, the CDR3 is TGTGCCAGCAGCTTGGTGGGTCAGCCCCAGCATTTT. Translating it yields CASSLVGQPQHF.

The CDR3 sequence is CASSYSRENADTQYF. In DNA form, the CDR3 reads TGTGCCAGCAGTTACTCGCGGGAGAACGCAGATACGCAGTATTTT. The chain has TRBV6-6 and TRBJ2-3, with TRBD2 identical over 7 bases. The CDR3 is made up of 15 amino acids. Germline V gives CDR1 MNHNY, CDR2 SVGAGI (reference sequence). The ends lost 0 bases at V and 4 bases at J; junction bases unmatched: 4.

The rearrangement joins TRBV18 to TRBJ1-4; D possibly corresponds to TRBD1 (5 bases). V lost 9 bases, J lost 8 bases, and 13 bases lay in between. Germline V gene lookup returns CDR1 KGHSH and CDR2 LQKENI. This CDR3 is built from 12 residues. The CDR3 reads CASRGDEEKLFF. The DNA of the CDR3 is TGTGCCAGTCGAGGGGATGAGGAAAAACTGTTTTTT.

This clone was found a few times. Within the sample, other DNA sequences also encode this same CDR3. The chain couples TRBV9 to TRBJ2-5, with no clear D. Germline lookup yields CDR1 SGDLS and CDR2 YYNGEE. The V end lost 4 bases, the J end lost 5 bases, and 6 bases lay between the germline ends. This CDR3 is 11 amino acids long. The CDR3 DNA sequence: TGTGCCAGCAGCACCGGGGAGACCCAGTACTTC. Residues: CASSTGETQYF.

A word on this clone: Other DNA variants within this sample encode the same CDR3. This sequence joins TRBV10-2 and TRBJ2-7; 10 bases agree with TRBD2. Germline values: CDR1 WSHSY, CDR2 SAAADI. Germline trimming cut 6 bases from V and 4 bases from J; bases unmatched to any gene: 3. The CDR3 is made up of 13 amino acids. CDR3 sequence reads: CASRPSGSYEQYF. In DNA form, the CDR3 reads TGCGCCAGCAGACCTAGCGGGAGTTACGAGCAGTACTTC.

This clone appeared a few times. V and J are TRBV7-9 and TRBJ2-7, with D possibly TRBD2 on 6 matching bases. The germline CDR1 and CDR2 sequences are SEHNR and FQNEAQ (reference sequence). V was shortened by 5 bases and J by 0 bases, with 14 bases between the two germline ends. This CDR3 is 15 amino acids long. The CDR3, as DNA: TGTGCCAGCAGCACAGAAACCGGGAGCTCCTACGAGCAGTACTTC. This encodes CASSTETGSSYEQYF. Looking up the rest from reference TRBV7-9 and TRBJ2-7 gives the full variable domain: DTGVSQNPRHKITKRGQNVTFRCDPISEHNRLYWYRQTLGQGPEFLTYFQNEAQLEKSRLLSDRFSAERPKGSFSTLEIQRTEQGDSAMYLCASSTETGSSYEQYFGPGTRLTVT.

The chain couples TRBV15 to TRBJ2-7; no clear D. CDR1 is LNHNV, CDR2 YYDKDF, per germline (reference sequence). The length of the CDR3 is 14 residues. Trimming took 0 bases from V and 0 from J, leaving 6 bases between them. CDR3 DNA sequence: TGTGCCACCAGCAGAGAAACAAGCTCCTACGAGCAGTACTTC. Translating gives CATSRETSSYEQYF.

The chain couples TRBV29-1 to TRBJ2-3; no firm D call. In germline, CDR1 is SQVTM, CDR2 ANQGSEA. The CDR3 is made up of 13 amino acids. The germline V and J ends were trimmed by 5 bases and 3 bases, with 12 bases remaining between them. The CDR3 nucleotides are TGCAGCGTTACCCCCCATACAACAGATACGCAGTATTTT. Residues: CSVTPHTTDTQYF.

The chain employs TRBV9 and TRBJ1-2; 7 nucleotides match TRBD1. The CDR3 contains 15 residues. Trimming removed 2 bases from V and 2 bases from J; junction bases left unmatched: 6. Germline V lookup: CDR1 SGDLS, CDR2 YYNGEE. This chain's CDR3 is CASSVGLGQNYGYTF. DNA for the CDR3: TGTGCCAGCAGCGTCGGATTGGGACAGAACTATGGCTACACCTTC.

This chain's CDR3 is CASNSGGSTDTQYF. CDR3 nucleotide sequence: TGCGCCAGCAACTCCGGTGGGAGCACAGATACGCAGTATTTT. The J gene is TRBJ2-3, the V gene TRBV5-1; D is ambiguous. Trimming pared 6 bases from V and 0 bases from J, leaving 11 bases between. Germline-derived CDR1 and CDR2 are SGHRS and YFSETQ. This CDR3 comprises 14 residues.

About this clone itself: Other nucleotide sequences in the sample specify the same CDR3. V and J are TRBV18 and TRBJ2-1; D is unclear. CDR3 length equals 11 residues. Germline V gives CDR1 KGHSH, CDR2 LQKENI. V lost 3 bases to trimming and J lost 8 bases, with 5 bases between them. As DNA, the CDR3 is TGTGCCAGCTCACCTCGGGATGAGCAGTTCTTC. Residues: CASSPRDEQFF.

The V call is TRBV4-3, the J call TRBJ2-1; D is undetermined. There are 14 residues in the CDR3. Trimming took 0 bases from V and 9 from J, leaving 12 bases between them. CDR1 and CDR2 from the germline V gene are LGHNA and YSLEER. The CDR3 nucleotides are TGCGCCAGCAGCCAAGAGGTAAAGGGTGTTGAGCAGTTCTTC. This gives the protein CASSQEVKGVEQFF.

The chain joins TRBV14 to TRBJ2-7; D ambiguous. This CDR3 spans 11 amino acids. Germline CDR1 and CDR2: SGHDN and FVKESK. V was trimmed by 5 bases and J by 7 bases, leaving 9 bases between them. CDR3 sequence: CASSTSREQYF. The CDR3, as DNA: TGTGCCAGCAGCACGTCTCGGGAGCAGTACTTC. The whole variable domain, filled in from reference TRBV14 and TRBJ2-7, reads EAGVTQFPSHSVIEKGQTVTLRCDPISGHDNLYWYRRVMGKEIKFLLHFVKESKQDESGMPNNRFLAERTGGTYSTLKVQPAELEDSGVYFCASSTSREQYFGPGTRLTVT.

This clone was counted only a few times. The V gene is TRBV4-2, the J gene TRBJ2-3, with 7 bases that match TRBD2. CDR1 LGHNA and CDR2 YNFKEQ come from the germline V gene. The CDR3 length is 15 residues. V lost 6 bases to trimming and J lost 1 base; unmatched junction nucleotides: 7. The CDR3 region is CASSPGLVGTDTQYF. CDR3 sequence (DNA): TGTGCCAGCAGTCCCGGACTAGTCGGCACAGATACGCAGTATTTT.

In its sample, this clone was seen a few times. V gene TRBV7-9 combines with J gene TRBJ2-7, with a possible D match to TRBD1 (6 bases). The length of the CDR3 is 16 residues. The germline V and J ends were trimmed by 2 bases and 0 bases, with 14 bases remaining between them. Germline loops: CDR1 SEHNR, CDR2 FQNEAQ (reference sequence). The CDR3 protein is CASSLSWGRGSYEQYF. In nucleotides, the CDR3 is TGTGCCAGCAGCTTAAGTTGGGGCAGGGGCTCCTACGAGCAGTACTTC.

Concerning this clone itself: Additional DNA sequences in this sample encode the identical CDR3. The chain has TRBV18 and TRBJ2-7, with D possibly being TRBD1 (6 bases). This CDR3 has 13 amino acids. Germline V lookup: CDR1 KGHSH, CDR2 LQKENI. V shed 5 bases and J shed 2 bases, with 10 bases lying between them. The CDR3 DNA sequence: TGTGCCAGCTCAACGACAGGCACCTACGAGCAGTACTTC. Amino acids: CASSTTGTYEQYF.

This clone was observed a few times. This sequence joins TRBV5-1 and TRBJ2-3; D might be TRBD2 (5 bases). This CDR3 is built from 15 residues. Germline-derived CDR1 and CDR2 are SGHRS and YFSETQ. Trimming cost V 0 bases and J 8 bases, with 16 bases left between them. The CDR3 is CASSLGEGAGGTQYF. CDR3 coding DNA: TGCGCCAGCAGCTTGGGAGAGGGCGCGGGCGGTACGCAGTATTTT.

The gene calls are TRBV7-2 and TRBJ2-7; TRBD2 matches at 9 bases. The V gene end was trimmed by 1 base and the J gene end by 6 bases; junction bases not matched to a gene: 10. The germline gives CDR1 SGHTA, CDR2 FQGNSA. The CDR3 sequence is 16 residues long. The CDR3 bases are TGTGCCAGCAGCTTAGTAGGTAGCGGGAGTACAGGCGAGCAGTACTTC. The encoded protein is CASSLVGSGSTGEQYF.

This clone was found a few times. The chain employs TRBV6-1 and TRBJ1-4, with D perhaps matching TRBD1 (5 bases). The V end was cut by 5 bases, the J end by 0 bases, with 7 bases between. CDR3 size: 14 residues. CDR1 and CDR2 from the germline V gene are MNHNS and SASEGT. The CDR3 coding sequence is TGTGCCAGCAGTACAGGAGCAACTAATGAAAAACTGTTTTTT. This translates into CASSTGATNEKLFF.